The TCR beta chain under discussion was sequenced for a study of OX40 agonist ivuxolimab in advanced cancers. CDR1 and CDR2 (germline): MRHNA, SNTAGT. The V gene end was trimmed by 3 bases and the J gene end by 3 bases; junction bases not matched to a gene: 10. The CDR3 is 16 residues long. Some clones are missing from TCRdb's copy, which holds only in-frame ones; the method was immunoSEQ multiplex PCR. The sample contains roughly 38,000 clones, 74% of which appear only once. This sequence joins TRBV6-4 and TRBJ1-1; 7 bases are shared with TRBD1. The input for sequencing was CD4+ or CD8+ T cells sorted from blood, taken in a trial of the OX40 agonist ivuxolimab. The sequence was collected from an adult with an advanced solid tumor such as melanoma, head and neck, liver or kidney cancer. CDR3 DNA sequence: TGTGCCAGCAGTGAGCCATCCCGGGACAGTTACACTGAAGCTTTCTTT. Protein: CASSEPSRDSYTEAFF.